This TCR beta chain was documented in a study of T-cell memory formation after mild COVID-19. TCRdb analysed the 5' RACE reads with MiXCR anew, one entry per CDR3 protein. This table holds about 400,000 distinct CDR3 sequences, roughly 15% found once. The CDR3 consists of 14 residues. Germline V lookup: CDR1 ENHRY, CDR2 SYGVKD. Between the trimmed V and J ends, which lost 7 bases and 4 bases, there was a span of 14 bases. The receptor was derived from a man younger than 35 who had mild COVID-19 (a few samples of this study predate the infection). Cell type and time point are not known. Material for sequencing was PBMCs or a T cell subset sorted from them (not recorded which). The chain joins TRBV10-3 to TRBJ2-1; D might be TRBD1 (6 bases). The CDR3 here is CAIMAQGLYNEQFF. The DNA for the CDR3 is TGTGCCATCATGGCCCAGGGGCTTTACAATGAGCAGTTCTTC.